Listed here are 26 T cell receptor beta chains from one sample, sequenced in a study of blood T cell repertoires in COVID-19 (TCRdb year 2020). The library came from the immunoSEQ multiplex PCR assay. The immuneACCESS repertoire file appears here via TCRdb, limited to in-frame rearrangements. These files lack a portion of the clones; in checked studies, under half of the deficit traces to unresolved V genes, and the cause of the others is not known. This sample has a few hundred thousand clones in its table, and 80% to 90% of those were observed once. The top ten clones comprise 1.3% of the sample. What was sequenced was PBMCs or T cells enriched from blood (not recorded which). These receptors came from a man in his thirties or forties who had recovered from COVID-19.

This chain joins TRBV18 and TRBJ2-2; maybe TRBD2 (6 bases). V was trimmed by 4 bases and J by 4 bases, leaving 16 bases between them. Per the germline V gene, CDR1 is KGHSH and CDR2 is LQKENI. The CDR3 is made up of 16 amino acids. CDR3 sequence reads: CASSRTSEGSTGELFF. The DNA of the CDR3 is TGTGCCAGCTCACGTACCTCGGAGGGGAGCACCGGGGAGCTGTTTTTT. The complete variable domain, with remaining parts taken from reference TRBV18 and TRBJ2-2, reads NAGVMQNPRHLVRRRGQEARLRCSPMKGHSHVYWYRQLPEEGLKFMVYLQKENIIDESGMPKERFSAEFPKEGPSILRIQQVVRGDSAAYFCASSRTSEGSTGELFFGEGSRLTVL.

CDR3: CASSEGDRGHSPLHF. CDR3 sequence (DNA): TGTGCCAGCAGTGAGGGTGATAGGGGACACTCACCCCTCCACTTT. The gene calls are TRBV25-1 and TRBJ1-6, with D possibly TRBD1 on 6 matching bases. CDR1 is MGHDK and CDR2 is SYGVNS in the germline V gene. The CDR3 extends over 15 amino acids. Trimming cost V 3 bases and J 10 bases, with 16 bases left between them.

This rearrangement joins TRBV3-1 (or the pseudogene TRBV3-2) to TRBJ2-1; tentatively, D is TRBD1 (5 bases). The V gene lost 0 bases and the J gene lost 15 bases, with 12 bases spanning the gap. CDR3 length equals 12 residues. Germline values: CDR1 LGHDT, CDR2 YNNKEL (reference sequence). The DNA of the CDR3 is TGTGCCAGCAGCCAAGAAGGTGGGGCAAGGTTCTTC. The encoded protein is CASSQEGGARFF.

The V gene is TRBV9, the J gene TRBJ1-6; the D gene is possibly TRBD1 (5 bases). Trimming took 3 bases from V and 9 from J, leaving 13 bases between them. The germline V gene encodes CDR1 SGDLS and CDR2 YYNGEE. The CDR3 spans 14 residues. The CDR3 spells CASSAYQGSSPLHF. CDR3 coding DNA: TGTGCCAGCAGCGCCTACCAGGGATCTTCACCCCTCCACTTT.

The rearrangement joins TRBV7-9 to TRBJ1-3; no reliable D call. Germline CDR1 and CDR2: SEHNR and FQNEAQ (reference sequence). V gave up 4 bases and J gave up 7 bases, with 11 bases separating them. This CDR3 spans 13 amino acids. CDR3: CASSYVQDNTIYF. The CDR3 DNA reads as TGTGCCAGCAGCTATGTTCAGGATAACACCATATATTTT. Variable domain in full (rest from reference TRBV7-9 and TRBJ1-3): DTGVSQNPRHKITKRGQNVTFRCDPISEHNRLYWYRQTLGQGPEFLTYFQNEAQLEKSRLLSDRFSAERPKGSFSTLEIQRTEQGDSAMYLCASSYVQDNTIYFGEGSWLTVV.

The table lists this clone with a few counts. The rearrangement links TRBV30 to TRBJ1-4; 7 nucleotides line up with TRBD1. This CDR3 is built from 14 residues. Losses at the gene ends were 1 base for V and 4 bases for J; bases not matched to a gene: 3. Germline-derived CDR1 and CDR2 are GTSNPN and SVGIG (reference sequence). This CDR3 reads CAWSGGQYNEKLFF. The CDR3 nucleotides read TGTGCCTGGAGTGGGGGACAGTATAATGAAAAACTGTTTTTT.

V and J are TRBV29-1 and TRBJ1-2, with D perhaps TRBD1 (5 bases). With 4 bases removed from V and 8 bases from J, the gap between germline ends came to 20 bases. Germline CDR1 and CDR2: SQVTM and ANQGSEA. This CDR3 is 14 amino acids long. DNA of the CDR3: TGCAGCGTTGTGGGGGGTATGAGGGCGGGAGGCTACACCTTC. This translates into CSVVGGMRAGGYTF.

V and J are TRBV14 and TRBJ1-1; D not certain. Germline V gene lookup returns CDR1 SGHDN and CDR2 FVKESK. The CDR3 loop spans 13 amino acids. Trimming pared 1 base from V and 3 bases from J, leaving 6 bases between. CDR3 DNA: TGTGCCAGCAGCCAAGCTCGGGACACTGAAGCTTTCTTT. This translates into CASSQARDTEAFF.

The CDR3 is CASSSAGREKLFF. The CDR3 nucleotides are TGTGCCAGCAGCTCGGCAGGGAGGGAAAAACTGTTTTTT. This chain uses TRBV7-6 with TRBJ1-4, with D tentatively TRBD1 (5 bases). Germline CDR1 SGHVS, CDR2 FNYEAQ. The CDR3 has 13 residues. Deletions cut 4 bases from V and 8 bases from J, with 11 bases between.

This clone was found once. V gene TRBV9 combines with J gene TRBJ2-3; tentative D call: TRBD2 (5 bases). The V and J ends lost 4 bases and 1 base respectively, with 13 bases between them. This CDR3 is 15 amino acids long. Per the germline V gene, CDR1 is SGDLS and CDR2 is YYNGEE. Here the CDR3 reads CASSPRYGGTDTQYF. The CDR3 DNA is TGTGCCAGCAGCCCCAGGTACGGGGGCACAGATACGCAGTATTTT.

The genes are TRBV9 and TRBJ1-1; D remains unclear. The CDR3 extends over 14 amino acids. Germline lookup yields CDR1 SGDLS and CDR2 YYNGEE. Trimming shortened V by 0 bases and J by 6 bases, and 12 bases separated the two germline ends. The CDR3, as DNA: TGTGCCAGCAGCGTAGCGTCCGGTAGCCCTGAAGCTTTCTTT. This codes for CASSVASGSPEAFF.

The chain employs TRBV6-2 or TRBV6-3 and TRBJ1-5; D is undetermined. Germline values: CDR1 MNHEY, CDR2 SVGEGT. The CDR3 is made up of 17 amino acids. V gave up 5 bases and J gave up 2 bases, with 19 bases separating them. The chain's CDR3 is CASSGRRFISGNQPQHF. Here the CDR3 DNA reads TGTGCCAGCAGTGGCAGGAGGTTCATCTCGGGCAATCAGCCCCAGCATTTT.

This chain connects TRBV10-2 to TRBJ2-7; TRBD1 agrees at 9 bases. This CDR3 spans 14 amino acids. From germline, CDR1 is WSHSY and CDR2 SAAADI. J was trimmed by 3 bases and V by 11 bases; bases with no gene match: 11. The CDR3: CAGSRDRENYEQYF. The CDR3 coding sequence is TGCGCCGGGTCCCGGGACAGGGAGAACTACGAGCAGTACTTC.

This sequence joins TRBV7-8 and TRBJ1-5; no clear D gene. This CDR3 is built from 16 residues. Germline CDR1 is SGHVS and CDR2 is FQNEAQ. Trimming shortened V by 5 bases and J by 5 bases, and 19 bases separated the two germline ends. The CDR3 spells CASSPSRYGSDQPQHF. The CDR3 bases are TGTGCCAGCAGCCCGTCTCGGTACGGCAGCGATCAGCCCCAGCATTTT.

The V call is TRBV19, the J call TRBJ1-1; maybe TRBD1 (5 bases). This CDR3 region has 14 residues. The germline V gene encodes CDR1 LNHDA and CDR2 SQIVND (reference sequence). Trimming took 2 bases from V and 2 from J, leaving 9 bases between them. CDR3 residues: CASSILDSNTEAFF. The DNA of the CDR3 is TGTGCCAGTAGTATACTAGACAGTAACACTGAAGCTTTCTTT.

The rearrangement joins TRBV6-6 to TRBJ1-5; the match to TRBD1 covers 11 bases. The trim removed 6 bases at V and 2 bases at J, leaving 21 bases unmatched. Germline V gene sequence: CDR1 MNHNY, CDR2 SVGAGI (reference sequence). This CDR3 has 21 residues. CDR3 sequence (DNA): TGTGCCAGCAGCTCCCTATCCCAACCGGGACAGGGGGTTGTGGGCAATCAGCCCCAGCATTTT. Translating gives CASSSLSQPGQGVVGNQPQHF.

The chain joins TRBV5-1 to TRBJ1-5; TRBD1 matches at 11 bases. Germline-derived CDR1 and CDR2 are SGHRS and YFSETQ. The junction had 6 bases not matched to a gene; V was cut back by 0 bases and J by 7 bases. The CDR3 spans 16 residues. For the CDR3, the DNA is TGCGCCAGCAGCTTGGGGACAGGGGGCGCGGGGCAGCCCCAGCATTTT. It encodes CASSLGTGGAGQPQHF.

The count of this clone is one. The genes are TRBV15 and TRBJ2-1; the match to TRBD1 covers 8 bases. Per the germline V gene, CDR1 is LNHNV and CDR2 is YYDKDF (reference sequence). V lost 1 base, J lost 4 bases, and 6 bases stayed unmatched. There are 16 residues in the CDR3. CDR3 residues: CATSRARGPRYNEQFF. CDR3 bases: TGTGCCACCAGCAGAGCCAGGGGGCCGCGTTACAATGAGCAGTTCTTC.

This clone was counted only a few times. The chain is built from TRBV19 and TRBJ1-3, with D possibly TRBD1 on 5 matching bases. V shed 4 bases and J shed 0 bases, with 10 bases lying between them. Germline V gene data show CDR1 as LNHDA and CDR2 as SQIVND (reference sequence). The CDR3 covers 15 residues. The CDR3 DNA sequence: TGTGCCAGTAGTAACCGACAGCACTCTGGAAACACCATATATTTT. Its protein is CASSNRQHSGNTIYF.

This chain uses TRBV7-2 with TRBJ2-1, with 10 bases lining up with TRBD1. J lost 4 bases, V lost 5 bases, and 5 bases had no gene match. The CDR3 spans 15 residues. From germline, CDR1 is SGHTA and CDR2 FQGNSA. The CDR3 region is CASSIRDRGYNEQFF. The CDR3 DNA reads as TGTGCCAGCAGCATCCGGGACAGGGGATACAATGAGCAGTTCTTC.

This clone has only one observation. This chain connects TRBV7-6 to TRBJ1-3, with a possible D match to TRBD1 (5 bases). This CDR3 region has 18 residues. The V gene lost 5 bases and the J gene lost 0 bases, with 20 bases spanning the gap. Germline V gives CDR1 SGHVS, CDR2 FNYEAQ. The CDR3 nucleotides read TGTGCCAGCAGCAAACAGGTTCCCCCGACGTCCTCTGGAAACACCATATATTTT. Translation: CASSKQVPPTSSGNTIYF.

The chain recombines TRBV19 with TRBJ1-4, with TRBD1 matching over 8 bases. CDR1 and CDR2 (germline): LNHDA, SQIVND (reference sequence). V trimming: 6 bases; J trimming: 7 bases; junction bases outside the gene matches: 10. The CDR3 extends over 15 amino acids. The CDR3 coding sequence is TGTGCCAGTAGAGCTTCGACAGGGGTCCTTGAAAAACTGTTTTTT. Translating it yields CASRASTGVLEKLFF.

The J gene is TRBJ1-4, the V gene TRBV5-1, with D unresolved. Germline V gives CDR1 SGHRS, CDR2 YFSETQ. This CDR3 is built from 15 residues. Trimming stripped 0 bases from V and 6 bases from J, with 12 bases between. Written as DNA, the CDR3 is TGCGCCAGCAGCTTGGCAGGATTTCAAGATGAAAAACTGTTTTTT. This codes for CASSLAGFQDEKLFF.

This clone occurred once. The chain links TRBV9 to TRBJ1-2; D might be TRBD1 (6 bases). This CDR3 spans 14 amino acids. V was shortened by 2 bases and J by 2 bases, with 10 bases between the two germline ends. Germline CDR1 and CDR2: SGDLS and YYNGEE. The CDR3, as DNA: TGTGCCAGCAGCGTCGGACAGACAAACTATGGCTACACCTTC. Protein product: CASSVGQTNYGYTF.

The J gene is TRBJ2-6, the V gene TRBV7-9, with a possible D match to TRBD1 (5 bases). From germline, CDR1 is SEHNR and CDR2 FQNEAQ (reference sequence). Trimming shortened V by 4 bases and J by 0 bases, and 7 bases separated the two germline ends. The CDR3 contains 15 residues. The DNA of the CDR3 is TGTGCCAGCAGCTCAGACAGCTCTGGGGCCAACGTCCTGACTTTC. Amino acid sequence: CASSSDSSGANVLTF.

This clone was seen a single time. This sequence joins TRBV27 and TRBJ2-1; perhaps TRBD1 as D (6 bases). The CDR3 totals 13 residues. V was pared by 6 bases and J by 5 bases, with 11 bases between. In germline, CDR1 is MNHEY, CDR2 SMNVEV (reference sequence). The CDR3 nucleotides are TGTGCCAGCAGGGGGGACACCGACAATGAGCAGTTCTTC. This sequence encodes CASRGDTDNEQFF.